The 11 T cell receptor beta chains reported below all come from one sample, sequenced in a study of cytomegalovirus exposure and HLA in healthy donors. Sequencing was performed with immunoSEQ multiplex PCR; in TCRdb, only in-frame clones are kept and a portion is missing. The sample holds some 44,000 clones, 80% to 95% seen once. The sample comprised PBMCs. Receptor source: a man between 18 and 35 years old in good health and CMV-seronegative.

This chain uses TRBV9 with TRBJ2-3, with TRBD2 matching over 9 bases. From germline, CDR1 is SGDLS and CDR2 YYNGEE. With V trimmed by 3 bases and J by 2 bases, 13 bases remained unmatched. The length of the CDR3 is 18 residues. The CDR3 is CASSDEAIAGENTDTQYF. DNA of the CDR3: TGTGCCAGCAGCGATGAGGCTATAGCGGGGGAAAACACAGATACGCAGTATTTT. The entire variable domain, with the rest obtained from reference TRBV9 and TRBJ2-3, is as follows: DSGVTQTPKHLITATGQRVTLRCSPRSGDLSVYWYQQSLDQGLQFLIQYYNGEERAKGNILERFSAQQFPDLHSELNLSSLELGDSALYFCASSDEAIAGENTDTQYFGPGTRLTVL.

CDR3: CASSLNGLATTDTQYF. The DNA for the CDR3 is TGTGCCAGCAGCTTGAACGGACTAGCGACCACAGATACGCAGTATTTT. The J gene is TRBJ2-3, the V gene TRBV7-3; 9 bases line up with TRBD2. CDR1 SGHTA and CDR2 FQGTGA come from the germline V gene. Unmatched junction bases numbered 6, after V lost 3 bases and J lost 2 bases. CDR3 length: 16 residues.

The genes are TRBV27 and TRBJ2-2; the match to TRBD2 covers 10 bases. J lost 7 bases, V lost 3 bases, and 8 bases had no gene match. The CDR3 length is 16 residues. CDR1 and CDR2 (germline): MNHEY, SMNVEV (reference sequence). The CDR3: CASSLGLAGAGGELFF. The CDR3 DNA is TGTGCCAGCAGTTTGGGTCTAGCGGGGGCAGGCGGGGAGCTGTTTTTT.

The chain has TRBV6-5 and TRBJ2-3, with D perhaps matching TRBD2 (6 bases). This CDR3 has 14 amino acids. Germline-derived CDR1 and CDR2 are MNHEY and SVGAGI. V was shortened by 3 bases and J by 2 bases, with 9 bases between the two germline ends. The chain's CDR3 is CASSYSGPTDTQYF. CDR3 sequence (DNA): TGTGCCAGCAGTTATAGCGGTCCCACAGATACGCAGTATTTT.

The DNA for the CDR3 is TGTGCCAGCAGCGTGGGCGGGAGGAACACCGGGGAGCTGTTTTTT. Amino acid sequence: CASSVGGRNTGELFF. This chain joins TRBV9 and TRBJ2-2; 7 nucleotides align to TRBD2. Germline V gene lookup returns CDR1 SGDLS and CDR2 YYNGEE. The V and J ends lost 2 bases and 1 base, in that order; junction bases with no gene match: 2. The CDR3 loop spans 15 amino acids.

This clone was detected once. The V gene is TRBV11-2, the J gene TRBJ2-7, with TRBD2 identical over 7 bases. Trimming at V came to 6 bases and at J to 2 bases, leaving 7 bases not matched to a gene. CDR1 is SGHAT and CDR2 is FQNNGV in the germline V gene. This CDR3 is built from 14 residues. CDR3: CASSRPSGTYEQYF. CDR3 DNA sequence: TGTGCCAGCAGTAGACCCAGCGGGACCTACGAGCAGTACTTC.

The chain couples TRBV5-6 to TRBJ1-2; 8 bases match TRBD1. V gave up 2 bases and J gave up 2 bases; unmatched junction bases: 5. The CDR3 is 15 residues long. Germline loops: CDR1 SGHDT, CDR2 YYEEEE. CDR3 DNA sequence: TGTGCCAGCAGCTTACTGACAGGGGCAAACTATGGCTACACCTTC. This gives the protein CASSLLTGANYGYTF. The whole variable domain, filled in from reference TRBV5-6 and TRBJ1-2, reads DAGVTQSPTHLIKTRGQQVTLRCSPKSGHDTVSWYQQALGQGPQFIFQYYEEEERQRGNFPDRFSGHQFPNYSSELNVNALLLGDSALYLCASSLLTGANYGYTFGSGTRLTVV.

This chain joins TRBV18 and TRBJ2-7; D uncertain. The CDR3 sequence is 13 residues long. The germline V gene encodes CDR1 KGHSH and CDR2 LQKENI. V was shortened by 2 bases and J by 0 bases, with 5 bases between the two germline ends. CDR3 amino acids: CASSPYSSYEQYF. The CDR3 coding sequence is TGTGCCAGCTCACCATACAGCTCCTACGAGCAGTACTTC.

The chain uses TRBV11-2 and TRBJ1-6; tentative D call: TRBD1 (6 bases). Germline V lookup: CDR1 SGHAT, CDR2 FQNNGV. Trimming took 4 bases from V and 6 from J, leaving 16 bases between them. CDR3 length: 16 amino acids. The CDR3 loop is CASSSSTGFRNSPLHF. Written as DNA, the CDR3 is TGTGCCAGCAGCTCAAGCACAGGGTTTCGTAATTCACCCCTCCACTTT.

The rearrangement links TRBV29-1 to TRBJ2-7, with D perhaps TRBD2 (6 bases). The CDR3 is made up of 12 amino acids. Deletions cut 7 bases from V and 6 bases from J, with 16 bases between. Germline V CDR1 and CDR2: SQVTM, ANQGSEA. CDR3 sequence (DNA): TGCAGCGCTGGAGCCGGGACTCGCGAGCAGTACTTC. Its translation is CSAGAGTREQYF.

This clone turned up a few times. The same CDR3 can be traced to other DNA sequences in this sample. The rearrangement joins TRBV6-5 to TRBJ2-7, with no clear D. Germline CDR1 MNHEY, CDR2 SVGAGI. V dropped 0 bases and J dropped 3 bases, with 9 bases sitting between them. This CDR3 region has 14 residues. The CDR3 bases are TGTGCCAGCAGTTACTCTGCTCCAGGCTACGAGCAGTACTTC. As protein: CASSYSAPGYEQYF.